The 10 T cell receptor beta chains listed next were all sequenced from one sample in a study of blood T cell repertoires in COVID-19. Repertoires were generated with immunoSEQ multiplex PCR, while TCRdb's copy carries only in-frame clones and drops some. The sample lists roughly 200,000 clones; around 83% were seen once. The sequencing sample was made of PBMCs or T cells enriched from blood (not recorded which). Receptors were obtained from a woman in her forties in a cohort exposed to, infected with or recovered from COVID-19 (not recorded which).

V usage is TRBV4-1 and J usage is TRBJ2-4; 10 positions match TRBD1. Trimming took 1 base from V and 8 from J; bases not matched to a gene: 5. CDR3 size: 15 residues. Germline V gene sequence: CDR1 MGHRA, CDR2 YSYEKL. CDR3 DNA: TGCGCCAGCAGCCAAGGGAAGGACAGGGGGGACATTCAGTACTTC. This gives the protein CASSQGKDRGDIQYF.

The CDR3 loop is CASSLGGEGNEQFF. DNA of the CDR3: TGTGCCAGCAGCTTGGGCGGGGAAGGCAATGAGCAGTTCTTC. The V call is TRBV5-4, the J call TRBJ2-1, with TRBD2 as a possible D gene (6 bases). The germline V gene has CDR1 SGHNT and CDR2 YYREEE (reference sequence). The CDR3 is 14 residues long. V shed 0 bases and J shed 6 bases, with 10 bases lying between them.

This chain joins TRBV15 and TRBJ1-5; possibly TRBD1 for D (6 bases). Deletions cut 7 bases from V and 7 bases from J, with 17 bases between. This CDR3 has 14 residues. Germline CDR1 and CDR2: LNHNV and YYDKDF (reference sequence). CDR3 amino acids: CATKVGGERQPQHF. CDR3 nucleotides: TGTGCCACCAAGGTAGGGGGGGAGCGACAGCCCCAGCATTTT.

This sequence joins TRBV3-1 (or the pseudogene TRBV3-2) and TRBJ2-1, with 8 bases aligning to TRBD2. CDR1 and CDR2 from the germline V gene are LGHDT and YNNKEL (reference sequence). The CDR3 has 15 amino acids. Trimming removed 2 bases from V and 10 bases from J; junction bases left unmatched: 10. CDR3 in amino acids: CASSQSGGSIREQFF. Here the CDR3 DNA reads TGTGCCAGCAGCCAAAGCGGGGGCTCTATTCGAGAGCAGTTCTTC.

The rearrangement links TRBV19 to TRBJ1-1; TRBD1 is a possible D gene (5 bases). The germline V gene encodes CDR1 LNHDA and CDR2 SQIVND (reference sequence). Trimming took 4 bases from V and 11 from J, leaving 20 bases between them. The CDR3 consists of 14 residues. CDR3 coding DNA: TGTGCCAGTAGTACTCCCGGGACTGGCCTTATGGCTTTCTTT. The encoded protein is CASSTPGTGLMAFF.

This clone was found once. The chain is built from TRBV2 and TRBJ2-3; TRBD1 agrees at 7 bases. V trimming: 6 bases; J trimming: 6 bases; junction bases outside the gene matches: 3. Per germline, CDR1 SNHLY and CDR2 FYNNEI. This CDR3 is built from 12 residues. CDR3 in DNA: TGTGCCAGCAGCTTACAGGGGGATACGCAGTATTTT. Translated: CASSLQGDTQYF.

The rearrangement links TRBV5-6 to TRBJ1-4; no firm D call. Germline-derived CDR1 and CDR2 are SGHDT and YYEEEE. V was clipped by 0 bases and J by 6 bases, with 12 bases between them. The CDR3 sequence is 15 residues long. The CDR3 loop is CASSLEDLDHEKLFF. In nucleotides, the CDR3 is TGTGCCAGCAGCTTGGAGGACTTAGATCATGAAAAACTGTTTTTT.

The chain joins TRBV5-4 to TRBJ2-1; TRBD2 agrees at 10 bases. Germline values: CDR1 SGHNT, CDR2 YYREEE (reference sequence). The CDR3 runs to 16 residues. V lost 4 bases, J lost 6 bases, and 10 bases stayed unmatched. The CDR3 spells CASSRHGTSEPNEQFF. CDR3 DNA sequence: TGTGCCAGCAGCCGCCATGGGACTAGCGAGCCCAATGAGCAGTTCTTC.

This chain uses TRBV6-5 with TRBJ2-1, with 7 bases fitting TRBD1. Germline CDR1 is MNHEY and CDR2 is SVGAGI. With 5 bases clipped from V and 3 bases from J, the junction kept 1 base outside the gene matches. The CDR3 is 13 amino acids. This CDR3 reads CASSHRGYNEQFF. The CDR3 region has the DNA TGTGCCAGCAGTCACAGGGGCTACAATGAGCAGTTCTTC.

This clone occurred a few times. The V and J genes are TRBV3-1 (or the pseudogene TRBV3-2) and TRBJ1-1; no firm D call. This CDR3 spans 16 amino acids. V shed 4 bases and J shed 4 bases, with 19 bases lying between them. The germline gives CDR1 LGHDT, CDR2 YNNKEL (reference sequence). The CDR3 reads CASSLGSGLTRTEAFF. As DNA, the CDR3 is TGTGCCAGCAGCCTTGGGTCAGGCTTAACTCGCACTGAAGCTTTCTTT.